The 25 T cell receptor beta chains in this list originate from one sample, sequenced in a study of T cell repertoires in cytomegalovirus infection. Antigens of these TCRs are unknown. TCRdb passed the reads through MiXCR, listing each CDR3 protein once. The table includes around 570,000 distinct CDR3 sequences, just under 40% detected once. Sample: cultured PBMCs, taken from culture after CMV antigen stimulation. These receptors were obtained from a human donor in good health (CMV status not recorded). Some clones in this sample may be carry-over from other donors' samples.

This chain uses TRBV6-1 with TRBJ2-5, with D perhaps TRBD2 (6 bases). The CDR3 is 14 amino acids. Trimming stripped 8 bases from V and 3 bases from J, with 16 bases between. Germline CDR1 is MNHNS and CDR2 is SASEGT. Written as DNA, the CDR3 is TGTGCCAGCGGTCCTCGGGGCGGGGAAGAGACCCAGTACTTC. Amino acids: CASGPRGGEETQYF.

The rearrangement joins TRBV6-6 to TRBJ2-6, with 10 bases that match TRBD2. The V gene's germline CDR1 is MNHNY and CDR2 SVGAGI (reference sequence). V shed 4 bases, J shed 0 bases, and the junction held 9 bases outside the gene matches. The CDR3 runs 19 residues. CDR3 nucleotide sequence: TGTGCCAGCAGTTCTAAGGGACTAGCGACAAGCTCTGGGGCCAACGTCCTGACTTTC. It yields the protein CASSSKGLATSSGANVLTF.

Notes on this clonotype: The germline gene is not matched at one end of the junction; a read error may be the cause. The chain links TRBV27 to TRBJ2-1; D call uncertain. Germline CDR1 reads MNHEY; CDR2 reads SMNVEV (reference sequence). The CDR3 contains 13 residues. CDR3 region: CASSLSWGNEQFF. DNA of the CDR3: TGTGCCAGCAGCTTATCGTGGGGTAATGAGCAGTTCTTC.

CDR3 residues: CASSLGQSGGKLFF. Written as DNA, the CDR3 is TGTGCCAGCAGCCTGGGACAGTCTGGGGGAAAACTGTTTTTT. J is TRBJ1-4 and V is TRBV7-6, with 7 bases matching TRBD1. The CDR3 sequence is 14 residues long. Germline CDR1 SGHVS, CDR2 FNYEAQ. V lost 5 bases and J lost 10; bases outside the gene matches: 10.

This clonotype showed up many times. The chain has TRBV7-2 and TRBJ2-7, with D possibly matching TRBD1 (6 bases). Trimming took 4 bases from V and 4 from J, leaving 11 bases between them. CDR1 is SGHTA and CDR2 is FQGNSA in the germline V gene. This CDR3 is 13 amino acids long. CDR3 protein: CASSYRDTYEQYF. The DNA for the CDR3 is TGTGCCAGCAGCTACCGGGACACATACGAGCAGTACTTC.

This clonotype was recorded at least ten times. V gene TRBV7-2 combines with J gene TRBJ2-5; no firm D call. The CDR3 is 13 residues long. Trimming cost V 5 bases and J 3 bases, with 10 bases left between them. The V gene's germline CDR1 is SGHTA and CDR2 FQGNSA. CDR3 amino acids: CASSLRREETQYF. Here the CDR3 DNA reads TGTGCCAGCAGCCTCCGTAGGGAAGAGACCCAGTACTTC.

This clonotype was recorded at least ten times. The CDR3 here is CASSLQGNSNQPQHF. In nucleotides, the CDR3 is TGTGCCAGCAGCTTACAGGGCAATAGCAATCAGCCCCAGCATTTT. The chain recombines TRBV7-2 with TRBJ1-5; weak D call: TRBD1 (5 bases). V was trimmed by 2 bases and J by 0 bases, leaving 8 bases between them. Germline values: CDR1 SGHTA, CDR2 FQGNSA. The CDR3 runs 15 residues.

This clonotype turned up a few times. V usage is TRBV7-2 and J usage is TRBJ2-1, with 7 nucleotides matching TRBD1. This CDR3 has 17 amino acids. The germline gives CDR1 SGHTA, CDR2 FQGNSA. Trimming cost V 5 bases and J 6 bases; bases outside gene matches: 16. Written as DNA, the CDR3 is TGTGCCAGCAGCCAGCAGCCGACAGGGCTAATTTCCAATGAGCAGTTCTTC. Its translation is CASSQQPTGLISNEQFF.

This chain links TRBV18 with TRBJ2-5; D is undetermined. This CDR3 has 10 residues. V gave up 4 bases and J gave up 5 bases, with 2 bases separating them. CDR1 KGHSH and CDR2 LQKENI come from the germline V gene. Written as DNA, the CDR3 is TGTGCCAGCTCACACGAGACCCAGTACTTC. Its protein product is CASSHETQYF.

This clonotype showed up just a few times. The chain employs TRBV12-5 and TRBJ2-2; TRBD2 matches at 13 bases. The V gene end was trimmed by 5 bases and the J gene end by 6 bases; junction bases not matched to a gene: 9. The germline CDR1 and CDR2 sequences are LGHNT and FRNRAP. The CDR3 totals 17 residues. The chain's CDR3 is CASGSYGTSGTPGELFF. In DNA, the CDR3 is TGTGCTAGTGGTAGCTACGGGACTAGCGGGACCCCCGGGGAGCTGTTTTTT.

Only a few counts were recorded for this clonotype. This sequence joins TRBV14 and TRBJ2-3; D remains ambiguous. The CDR3 has 13 residues. CDR1 is SGHDN, CDR2 FVKESK, per germline. V lost 7 bases to trimming and J lost 6 bases, with 14 bases between them. The CDR3 here is CASKQVATDTQYF. The CDR3 DNA is TGTGCCAGCAAGCAGGTCGCGACGGATACGCAGTATTTT.

The V call is TRBV2, the J call TRBJ1-1, with D uncertain. The germline V gene has CDR1 SNHLY and CDR2 FYNNEI. This CDR3 has 14 amino acids. The ends were cut back, 7 bases at V and 0 bases at J, with 12 bases in the middle. CDR3 coding DNA: TGTGCCAGCACCCAGGTGACGGTGAACACTGAAGCTTTCTTT. It codes for CASTQVTVNTEAFF.

This clonotype turned up a few times. The chain carries TRBV7-9 and TRBJ2-1, with 10 bases that match TRBD2. The CDR3 is 18 amino acids. The ends lost 4 bases at V and 8 bases at J; junction bases unmatched: 17. Germline V CDR1 and CDR2: SEHNR, FQNEAQ (reference sequence). The CDR3 reads CASSSPWQREGPGDEQFF. The CDR3 coding sequence is TGTGCCAGCAGCTCCCCCTGGCAGCGGGAGGGCCCAGGCGATGAGCAGTTCTTC. Based on the CDR3 plus reference TRBV7-9 and TRBJ2-1, the full variable domain is DTGVSQNPRHKITKRGQNVTFRCDPISEHNRLYWYRQTLGQGPEFLTYFQNEAQLEKSRLLSDRFSAERPKGSFSTLEIQRTEQGDSAMYLCASSSPWQREGPGDEQFFGPGTRLTVL.

This chain joins TRBV7-2 and TRBJ1-1, with a weak D call TRBD1 (5 bases). This CDR3 spans 16 amino acids. V was cut by 3 bases and J by 0 bases, with 14 bases left in between. The germline gives CDR1 SGHTA, CDR2 FQGNSA. The CDR3 reads CASSFGGTVVNTEAFF. CDR3 nucleotides: TGTGCCAGCAGCTTTGGAGGGACGGTGGTGAACACTGAAGCTTTCTTT.

The chain couples TRBV18 to TRBJ2-2; D gene ambiguous. V was cut by 8 bases and J by 0 bases, with 7 bases left in between. Germline V gene sequence: CDR1 KGHSH, CDR2 LQKENI. This CDR3 has 13 residues. CDR3 region: CASNPANTGELFF. The CDR3 DNA is TGTGCCAGCAACCCCGCGAACACCGGGGAGCTGTTTTTT.

There are a few counts of this clonotype. The J gene is TRBJ1-5, the V gene TRBV12-3 or TRBV12-4, with 11 positions matching TRBD1. There are 13 residues in the CDR3. The junction had 2 bases not matched to a gene; V was cut back by 8 bases and J by 5 bases. The chain's CDR3 is CASRTGGDQPQHF. Here the CDR3 DNA reads TGTGCCAGCCGGACAGGGGGCGATCAGCCCCAGCATTTT.

J is TRBJ1-4 and V is TRBV11-2; D unresolved. Germline lookup yields CDR1 SGHAT and CDR2 FQNNGV. The CDR3 extends over 14 amino acids. Trimming pared 4 bases from V and 3 bases from J, leaving 9 bases between. The CDR3 DNA reads as TGTGCCAGCAGCTGGACTTCGGCTAATGAAAAACTGTTTTTT. This encodes CASSWTSANEKLFF. The full variable domain, rest sourced from reference TRBV11-2 and TRBJ1-4, is EAGVAQSPRYKIIEKRQSVAFWCNPISGHATLYWYQQILGQGPKLLIQFQNNGVVDDSQLPKDRFSAERLKGVDSTLKIQPAKLEDSAVYLCASSWTSANEKLFFGSGTQLSVL.

This clonotype was counted between two and nine times. The rearrangement joins TRBV6-2 or TRBV6-3 to TRBJ1-1; D is possibly TRBD1 (5 bases). CDR1 MNHEY and CDR2 SVGEGT come from the germline V gene. The CDR3 is 15 amino acids. V lost 2 bases, J lost 4 bases, and 14 bases lay in between. The CDR3 region has the DNA TGTGCCAGCAGTTACCCAAGATCAGGGTCCACTGAAGCTTTCTTT. Its translation: CASSYPRSGSTEAFF.

The sample holds a few counts of this clonotype. V usage is TRBV7-2 and J usage is TRBJ2-1; TRBD1 might be the D (6 bases). This CDR3 region has 16 residues. The germline V and J ends were trimmed by 5 bases and 10 bases, with 24 bases remaining between them. CDR1 is SGHTA and CDR2 is FQGNSA in the germline V gene. The CDR3 bases are TGTGCCAGCAGCCCGGCGGGCTCACAGGGCCGAACGGAGCAGTTCTTC. Protein product: CASSPAGSQGRTEQFF.

This clonotype was observed a handful of times. The J gene is TRBJ2-7, the V gene TRBV7-2; D is undetermined. CDR3 length: 13 amino acids. With 4 bases removed from V and 10 bases from J, the gap between germline ends came to 17 bases. CDR1 and CDR2 (germline): SGHTA, FQGNSA. The CDR3 sequence is CASSSGPEIPQYF. The CDR3 bases are TGTGCCAGCAGCTCGGGCCCCGAGATCCCCCAGTACTTC.

The V gene is TRBV10-3, the J gene TRBJ1-1, with TRBD1 matching 7 bases. V dropped 2 bases and J dropped 11; count of bases not matched to a gene: 5. The length of the CDR3 is 12 residues. The germline CDR1 and CDR2 sequences are ENHRY and SYGVKD. CDR3 loop: CAISEADRDAFF. In DNA, the CDR3 is TGTGCCATCAGTGAGGCCGACAGGGACGCTTTCTTT.

This clonotype was seen at least ten times. The chain employs TRBV10-3 and TRBJ2-7, with D possibly TRBD1 on 5 matching bases. Germline V gene sequence: CDR1 ENHRY, CDR2 SYGVKD. CDR3 length equals 12 residues. The germline V and J ends were trimmed by 3 bases and 9 bases, with 12 bases remaining between them. DNA of the CDR3: TGTGCCATCAGTGACCCCAGAACAGGGCAGTACTTC. This codes for CAISDPRTGQYF.

This clonotype was seen a single time. The rearrangement joins TRBV5-1 to TRBJ2-7; D ambiguous. V was pared by 5 bases and J by 2 bases, with 11 bases between. CDR1 and CDR2 from the germline V gene are SGHRS and YFSETQ. This CDR3 has 13 residues. The CDR3 region is CASSPHGPYEQYF. Written as DNA, the CDR3 is TGCGCCAGCAGTCCGCACGGCCCCTACGAGCAGTACTTC.

This clonotype was picked up a small number of times. The gene calls are TRBV5-4 and TRBJ1-1; the match to TRBD1 covers 8 bases. CDR1 SGHNT and CDR2 YYREEE come from the germline V gene (reference sequence). This CDR3 is built from 15 residues. After removal of 6 bases from V and 1 base from J, the junction contained 8 bases not matched to a gene. CDR3 nucleotides: TGTGCCAGCAACGACAGGGGATGGGGGAACACTGAAGCTTTCTTT. As protein: CASNDRGWGNTEAFF.

The rearrangement uses TRBV7-4 and TRBJ2-1, with 7 nucleotides matching TRBD2. CDR3 length equals 15 residues. Trimming cost V 11 bases and J 0 bases; bases outside gene matches: 10. Germline V lookup: CDR1 SGHVT, CDR2 SQSDAQ. CDR3 protein: CAHSGEGSSYNEQFF. The CDR3 DNA reads TGTGCCCACTCGGGGGAGGGGAGCTCCTACAATGAGCAGTTCTTC. Full variable domain (rest looked up from reference TRBV7-4 and TRBJ2-1): GAGVSQSPRYKVAKRGRDVALRCDSISGHVTLYWYRQTLGQGSEVLTYSQSDAQRDKSGRPSGRFSAERPERSVSTLKIQRTEQGDSAVYLCAHSGEGSSYNEQFFGPGTRLTVL.